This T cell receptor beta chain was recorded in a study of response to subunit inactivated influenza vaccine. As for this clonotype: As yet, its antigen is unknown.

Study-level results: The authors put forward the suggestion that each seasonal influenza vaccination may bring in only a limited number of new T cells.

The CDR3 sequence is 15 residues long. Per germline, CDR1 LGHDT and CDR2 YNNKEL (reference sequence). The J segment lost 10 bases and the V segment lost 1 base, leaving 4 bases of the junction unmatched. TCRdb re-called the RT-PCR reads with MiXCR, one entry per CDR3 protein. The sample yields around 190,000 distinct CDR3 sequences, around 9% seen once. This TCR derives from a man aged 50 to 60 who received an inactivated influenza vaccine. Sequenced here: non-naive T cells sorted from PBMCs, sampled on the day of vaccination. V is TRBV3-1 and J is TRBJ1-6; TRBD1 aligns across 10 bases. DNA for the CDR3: TGTGCCAGCAGCCAAGGACAGGGGGCCTTCTCACCCCTCCACTTT. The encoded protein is CASSQGQGAFSPLHF.